The 9 T cell receptor beta chains below all came from one sample that was sequenced in a study of cytomegalovirus exposure and HLA in healthy donors. Repertoires were generated with immunoSEQ multiplex PCR, while TCRdb's copy carries only in-frame clones and drops some. This sample carries a few hundred thousand clones, 80% to 90% of them seen once, and the ten largest clones take roughly 3%. The sequenced material came from PBMCs. The receptors were gathered from a woman aged 18-29 years in good health and CMV-seronegative.

The chain uses TRBV9 and TRBJ2-5; TRBD2 matches 12 bases. From germline, CDR1 is SGDLS and CDR2 YYNGEE. V shed 4 bases, J shed 5 bases, and the junction held 6 bases outside the gene matches. The CDR3 is made up of 15 amino acids. The CDR3 DNA follows: TGTGCCAGCAGCCTAGCGGGAGGGCTTAGTGAGACCCAGTACTTC. It yields the protein CASSLAGGLSETQYF.

The chain uses TRBV28 and TRBJ1-2; 9 bases map to TRBD1. The CDR3 is 15 amino acids. Germline V CDR1 and CDR2: MDHEN, SYDVKM. V was clipped by 3 bases and J by 3 bases; unmatched bases: 5. Here the CDR3 reads CASSFRDRVDYGYTF. CDR3 sequence (DNA): TGTGCCAGCAGTTTCCGGGACAGGGTCGACTATGGCTACACCTTC.

The chain couples TRBV7-2 to TRBJ2-3; 12 bases are shared with TRBD1. CDR1 is SGHTA and CDR2 is FQGNSA in the germline V gene. The CDR3 sequence is 13 residues long. V lost 5 bases, J lost 6 bases, and 0 bases stayed unmatched. The CDR3 is CASSGTGGDTQYF. In DNA, the CDR3 is TGTGCCAGCAGCGGGACAGGGGGCGATACGCAGTATTTT.

This chain uses TRBV28 with TRBJ1-2; weak D call: TRBD1 (6 bases). The CDR3 runs 15 residues. Trimming cost V 4 bases and J 7 bases, with 19 bases left between them. Germline V gene data show CDR1 as MDHEN and CDR2 as SYDVKM. CDR3 region: CASSSGFATGLGYTF. CDR3 nucleotide sequence: TGTGCCAGCAGTTCAGGTTTTGCTACAGGGCTTGGCTACACCTTC.

The chain carries TRBV6-5 and TRBJ2-7, with TRBD1 matching over 8 bases. The CDR3 totals 15 residues. Looked up from germline, CDR1 is MNHEY and CDR2 is SVGAGI. J lost 4 bases, V lost 3 bases, and 8 bases had no gene match. CDR3 bases: TGTGCCAGCAGTTATCGGCCAGGGGGCTCTTACGAGCAGTACTTC. Protein sequence: CASSYRPGGSYEQYF.

The rearrangement joins TRBV27 to TRBJ1-2, with 8 bases identical to TRBD1. CDR1 is MNHEY, CDR2 SMNVEV, per germline (reference sequence). This CDR3 comprises 16 residues. J lost 4 bases, V lost 8 bases, and 15 bases had no gene match. The CDR3 loop is CASAGTGGPDGYGYTF. In DNA form, the CDR3 reads TGTGCCAGCGCCGGCACAGGGGGGCCCGATGGCTATGGCTACACCTTC.

The chain links TRBV18 to TRBJ1-4; D is uncertain. The CDR3 is made up of 14 amino acids. Germline CDR1 and CDR2: KGHSH and LQKENI. Trimming shortened V by 2 bases and J by 5 bases, and 9 bases separated the two germline ends. The CDR3 DNA is TGTGCCAGCTCACCAAGAGGAGGAAATGAAAAACTGTTTTTT. This sequence encodes CASSPRGGNEKLFF.

The CDR3, as DNA: TGTGCCAGCAGTCTCACCCTAGCGGGAGGGATAGAGACCCAGTACTTC. It translates to CASSLTLAGGIETQYF. The V gene is TRBV28, the J gene TRBJ2-5; TRBD2 agrees at 12 bases. Germline V gene lookup returns CDR1 MDHEN and CDR2 SYDVKM. The CDR3 has 16 amino acids. V gave up 5 bases and J gave up 4 bases; unmatched junction bases: 8.

The V and J genes are TRBV7-3 and TRBJ2-3; weak D call: TRBD1 (6 bases). CDR3 length equals 15 residues. V dropped 5 bases and J dropped 1 base, with 13 bases sitting between them. Germline lookup yields CDR1 SGHTA and CDR2 FQGTGA. The CDR3 spells CASSTTGRGTDTQYF. In nucleotides, the CDR3 is TGTGCCAGCAGCACCACAGGGAGAGGCACAGATACGCAGTATTTT.